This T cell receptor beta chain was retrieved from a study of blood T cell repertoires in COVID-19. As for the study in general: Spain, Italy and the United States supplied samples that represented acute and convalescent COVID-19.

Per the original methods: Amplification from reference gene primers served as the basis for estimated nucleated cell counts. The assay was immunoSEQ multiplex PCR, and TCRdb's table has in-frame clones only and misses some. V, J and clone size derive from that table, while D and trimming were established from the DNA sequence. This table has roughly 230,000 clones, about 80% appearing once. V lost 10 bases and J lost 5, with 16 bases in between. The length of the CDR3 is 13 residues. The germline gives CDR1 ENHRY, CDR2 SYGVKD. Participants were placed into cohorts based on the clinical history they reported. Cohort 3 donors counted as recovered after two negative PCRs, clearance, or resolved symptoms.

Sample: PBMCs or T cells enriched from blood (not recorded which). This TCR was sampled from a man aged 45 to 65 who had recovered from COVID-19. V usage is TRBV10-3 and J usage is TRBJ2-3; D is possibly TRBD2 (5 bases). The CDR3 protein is CATEPGGGDTQYF. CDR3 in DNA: TGTGCCACCGAGCCCGGAGGTGGAGATACGCAGTATTTT.